This T cell receptor (beta chain) originates from a study of cytomegalovirus exposure and HLA in healthy donors. The study, taken as a whole, reports: Several of the most significant clusters were apparently associated with common viral pathogens in a later analysis. The likely origin of a cluster of highly shared sequence variants was a sequencing artifact. TCR beta sequences reportedly predicted most subjects' HLA-A and HLA-B alleles accurately. Immune exposure data for these donors was limited to CMV serostatus.

PCR amplification relied on 60 Vbeta primers (plus 13 Jbeta primers). Some clones are missing from TCRdb's copy, which holds only in-frame ones; the method was immunoSEQ multiplex PCR. Of 150,000 to 160,000 clones in the sample, around 82% were seen once. On this clone: The antigen is undetermined.

The clonotype comes from a middle-aged woman in good health and CMV-seropositive. Source material: PBMCs.

The CDR3 coding sequence is TGTGCCAGCAGTGGCCCCCGCTTGAGGGAGGTGTATAGCAATCAGCCCCAGCATTTT. It is translated as CASSGPRLREVYSNQPQHF. The J gene is TRBJ1-5, the V gene TRBV6-1; D not certain. Germline V gene data show CDR1 as MNHNS and CDR2 as SASEGT. V lost 4 bases, J lost 0 bases, and 22 bases lay in between. There are 19 residues in the CDR3.